This TCR beta chain emerged from a study of Graves' ophthalmopathy and Graves' hyperthyroidism. This clonotype was recorded many times. RNA transcripts served as template for amplifying TCR beta CDR3 sequences. HTBI primers served in a first-round RT-PCR, which a second-round multiplex PCR followed. Each CDR3 protein gets one entry after TCRdb re-called the multiplex PCR reads with MiXCR. The sample carries some 48,000 distinct CDR3 sequences, about 50% recorded once. The V gene lost 7 bases and the J gene lost 8 bases, with 11 bases spanning the gap. Germline loops: CDR1 MNHEY, CDR2 SVGAGI. This CDR3 has 11 residues.

The source of this sequence is an adult man with Graves' ophthalmopathy. The rearrangement uses TRBV6-5 and TRBJ1-1; the D is unclear. Sequenced input: peripheral blood. The DNA of the CDR3 is TGTGCCAGCATACGATTCGGGGAAGCTTTCTTT. It specifies CASIRFGEAFF.